These 22 T cell receptor beta chains share one sample of origin, sequenced in a study of OX40 agonist ivuxolimab in advanced cancers. Generated by immunoSEQ multiplex PCR, the TCRdb table keeps only in-frame clones and is missing some. The top ten clones hold 4% to 5% of a sample with tens of thousands of clones, 70% to 90% of them seen once. The starting material was CD4+ or CD8+ T cells sorted from blood, obtained in a trial of the OX40 agonist ivuxolimab. The receptors here all came from an adult with an advanced solid tumor such as melanoma, head and neck, liver or kidney cancer.

The chain joins TRBV14 to TRBJ2-2; possible D gene TRBD1, 5 bases. V was shortened by 4 bases and J by 5 bases, with 11 bases between the two germline ends. CDR3 length: 14 amino acids. Germline V gene sequence: CDR1 SGHDN, CDR2 FVKESK. The CDR3: CASSPTQETGELFF. CDR3 bases: TGTGCCAGCAGCCCAACACAGGAAACCGGGGAGCTGTTTTTT. The full variable domain, completed using reference TRBV14 and TRBJ2-2, is EAGVTQFPSHSVIEKGQTVTLRCDPISGHDNLYWYRRVMGKEIKFLLHFVKESKQDESGMPNNRFLAERTGGTYSTLKVQPAELEDSGVYFCASSPTQETGELFFGEGSRLTVL.

V usage is TRBV9 and J usage is TRBJ2-7; TRBD2 agrees at 9 bases. V lost 2 bases and J lost 3; bases outside the gene matches: 3. CDR3 size: 14 residues. In germline, CDR1 is SGDLS, CDR2 YYNGEE. CDR3 sequence: CASSVGSGSYEQYF. DNA for the CDR3: TGTGCCAGCAGCGTGGGTAGCGGGAGCTACGAGCAGTACTTC.

V is TRBV9 and J is TRBJ2-5, with 7 bases lining up with TRBD1. The germline V gene has CDR1 SGDLS and CDR2 YYNGEE. Germline trimming cut 3 bases from V and 5 bases from J; bases unmatched to any gene: 7. CDR3 length: 14 residues. In DNA, the CDR3 is TGTGCCAGCAGCGCGACAGGGTCCCGGGAGACCCAGTACTTC. The encoded protein is CASSATGSRETQYF.

The chain couples TRBV18 to TRBJ1-2; unclear D gene. Germline V gives CDR1 KGHSH, CDR2 LQKENI. The CDR3 extends over 15 amino acids. Trimming shortened V by 3 bases and J by 6 bases, and 17 bases separated the two germline ends. For the CDR3, the DNA is TGTGCCAGCTCACCGAGAAGGGATTTCGAGAATGGCTACACCTTC. It translates to CASSPRRDFENGYTF.

The chain employs TRBV9 and TRBJ2-7, with unresolved D. Germline V gene data show CDR1 as SGDLS and CDR2 as YYNGEE. V dropped 4 bases and J dropped 4 bases, with 12 bases sitting between them. The CDR3 runs to 13 residues. Here the CDR3 DNA reads TGTGCCAGCAGCCCATTTCCTGGTTACGAGCAGTACTTC. This encodes CASSPFPGYEQYF.

Details on this clone: One end of the junction does not line up with germline, which may come from a read error. The CDR3 spells CASREGIAGNEQFF. In DNA, the CDR3 is TGTGCCAGCAGAGAAGGGATAGCGGGAAATGAGCAGTTCTTC. V usage is TRBV6-1 and J usage is TRBJ2-1, with 8 bases that match TRBD2. Germline V lookup: CDR1 MNHNS, CDR2 SASEGT. This CDR3 contains 14 residues.

The chain employs TRBV7-9 and TRBJ2-7, with D unclear. V lost 0 bases and J 2 bases, leaving 5 bases between the germline ends. Germline V gene lookup returns CDR1 SEHNR and CDR2 FQNEAQ (reference sequence). This CDR3 spans 13 amino acids. CDR3 in amino acids: CASSLADTYEQYF. In nucleotides, the CDR3 is TGTGCCAGCAGCTTAGCGGATACCTACGAGCAGTACTTC.

The chain uses TRBV28 and TRBJ2-3; 13 bases map to TRBD2. CDR1 and CDR2 from the germline V gene are MDHEN and SYDVKM. CDR3 length equals 14 residues. V trimming: 8 bases; J trimming: 3 bases; junction bases outside the gene matches: 2. The DNA for the CDR3 is TGTGCCAGCCAGACTAGCGGGAGGACAGATACGCAGTATTTT. Translated: CASQTSGRTDTQYF.

This clone was detected only once. The rearrangement links TRBV7-9 to TRBJ2-7; the D gene could be TRBD1 or TRBD2 (5 bases each). The germline V gene has CDR1 SEHNR and CDR2 FQNEAQ (reference sequence). Trimming took 7 bases from V and 6 from J, leaving 16 bases between them. The CDR3 is made up of 13 amino acids. The CDR3 nucleotides read TGTGCCAGCACCATGGAGGAGGACATCGAGCAGTACTTC. Translation gives CASTMEEDIEQYF.

J is TRBJ2-5 and V is TRBV11-2; a weak D match, TRBD1 (6 bases). CDR1 and CDR2 (germline): SGHAT, FQNNGV. The length of the CDR3 is 14 residues. Trimming took 2 bases from V and 2 from J, leaving 9 bases between them. CDR3 nucleotides: TGTGCCAGCAGCTTATACAGGGCACAAGAGACCCAGTACTTC. Its protein is CASSLYRAQETQYF. Filled out from reference TRBV11-2 and TRBJ2-5, the complete variable domain reads EAGVAQSPRYKIIEKRQSVAFWCNPISGHATLYWYQQILGQGPKLLIQFQNNGVVDDSQLPKDRFSAERLKGVDSTLKIQPAKLEDSAVYLCASSLYRAQETQYFGPGTRLLVL.

The rearrangement links TRBV28 to TRBJ1-2; D is perhaps TRBD1 (5 bases). Trimming left V 11 bases short and J 6 bases short, with 16 bases between. The germline gives CDR1 MDHEN, CDR2 SYDVKM. The CDR3 has 12 amino acids. The CDR3 sequence: CAFGGVEDGYTF. The CDR3 region has the DNA TGTGCCTTTGGAGGGGTGGAGGATGGCTACACCTTC.

V and J are TRBV7-2 and TRBJ2-3, with D maybe TRBD2 (5 bases). This CDR3 spans 14 amino acids. Between the trimmed V and J ends, which lost 1 base and 0 bases, there was a span of 5 bases. Germline-derived CDR1 and CDR2 are SGHTA and FQGNSA. The CDR3 loop is CASSLERSTDTQYF. The CDR3 nucleotides read TGTGCCAGCAGCTTAGAGCGGAGCACAGATACGCAGTATTTT.

V and J are TRBV2 and TRBJ2-7; a weak D match, TRBD2 (5 bases). V was shortened by 4 bases and J by 3 bases, with 19 bases between the two germline ends. The CDR3 runs to 16 residues. Germline V CDR1 and CDR2: SNHLY, FYNNEI. The CDR3 sequence is CASSGVIGVGDYEQYF. The CDR3 bases are TGTGCCAGCAGTGGGGTGATCGGGGTTGGGGACTACGAGCAGTACTTC.

The CDR3 DNA reads as TGTGCCACGTCAGGACAGGGGAAGACCCAGTACTTC. It yields the protein CATSGQGKTQYF. J is TRBJ2-5 and V is TRBV19, with 9 bases lining up with TRBD1. The CDR3 sequence is 12 residues long. The germline V gene encodes CDR1 LNHDA and CDR2 SQIVND (reference sequence). Trimming took 10 bases from V and 6 from J; bases not matched to a gene: 6.

This clone qualifies as medium-sized. The J gene is TRBJ1-2, the V gene TRBV12-1. TRBV12-1 is recorded as a pseudogene. There are 15 residues in the CDR3. The chain's CDR3 is CASSFESSPGYGYTF. CDR3 coding DNA: TGTGCCAGCAGCTTTGAGTCAAGCCCGGGCTATGGCTACACCTTC.

The chain combines TRBV19 with TRBJ2-1; either TRBD1 or TRBD2 may fit D (5 bases each). This CDR3 comprises 13 residues. Germline assignment: CDR1 LNHDA and CDR2 SQIVND (reference sequence). Between the trimmed V and J ends, which lost 8 bases and 4 bases, there was a span of 12 bases. CDR3 coding DNA: TGTGCCAGTGGGACGGGGCTATACAATGAGCAGTTCTTC. Protein: CASGTGLYNEQFF.

This sequence joins TRBV2 and TRBJ2-7, with 8 bases lining up with TRBD2. Per the germline V gene, CDR1 is SNHLY and CDR2 is FYNNEI. The V segment lost 6 bases and the J segment 3 bases; nucleotides outside the gene matches: 4. This CDR3 spans 13 amino acids. CDR3 DNA: TGTGCCAGCAGCTTCGGGAGGGGCTACGAGCAGTACTTC. Protein: CASSFGRGYEQYF.

For this clone: Other nucleotide sequences in the sample specify the same CDR3. This chain links TRBV2 with TRBJ2-5; 8 bases agree with TRBD2. Germline CDR1 reads SNHLY; CDR2 reads FYNNEI. This CDR3 is 14 amino acids long. Trimming cost V 6 bases and J 7 bases; bases outside gene matches: 10. CDR3 sequence: CASRAGREGGTQYF. CDR3 sequence (DNA): TGTGCCAGCAGAGCCGGTCGGGAGGGGGGGACCCAGTACTTC. Full variable domain (remainder filled in from reference TRBV2 and TRBJ2-5): EPEVTQTPSHQVTQMGQEVILRCVPISNHLYFYWYRQILGQKVEFLVSFYNNEISEKSEIFDDQFSVERPDGSNFTLKIRSTKLEDSAMYFCASRAGREGGTQYFGPGTRLLVL.

This clone was observed a handful of times. The J gene is TRBJ2-7, the V gene TRBV30, with D tentatively TRBD2 (7 bases). Germline V gene data show CDR1 as GTSNPN and CDR2 as SVGIG (reference sequence). This CDR3 spans 15 amino acids. V was shortened by 1 base and J by 7 bases, with 20 bases between the two germline ends. As DNA, the CDR3 is TGTGCCTGGAGTGAACTCGGGGGGCAAGGGGGAGAGCAGTACTTC. As protein: CAWSELGGQGGEQYF. Full variable domain (outside the CDR3, taken from reference TRBV30 and TRBJ2-7): SQTIHQWPATLVQPVGSPLSLECTVEGTSNPNLYWYRQAAGRGLQLLFYSVGIGQISSEVPQNLSASRPQDRQFILSSKKLLLSDSGFYLCAWSELGGQGGEQYFGPGTRLTVT.

By proportion, this clone is medium-sized. The chain joins TRBV7-9 to TRBJ1-1; D uncertain. The V gene's germline CDR1 is SEHNR and CDR2 FQNEAQ (reference sequence). This CDR3 has 15 residues. Trimming removed 5 bases from V and 5 bases from J, with 18 bases in between. Here the CDR3 reads CASSLARGIQTEAFF. Here the CDR3 DNA reads TGTGCCAGCAGCCTGGCGCGGGGAATTCAAACTGAAGCTTTCTTT.

The chain links TRBV7-8 to TRBJ1-2, with 8 nucleotides matching TRBD1. CDR1 SGHVS and CDR2 FQNEAQ come from the germline V gene. V shed 5 bases, J shed 8 bases, and the junction held 13 bases outside the gene matches. The CDR3 has 15 residues. The CDR3 reads CASSKRGQGARGYTF. The CDR3 region has the DNA TGTGCCAGCAGCAAACGGGGCCAGGGGGCGAGAGGCTACACCTTC.

This clone has only one observation. This chain joins TRBV7-8 and TRBJ2-7, with 7 bases fitting TRBD1. Germline CDR1 reads SGHVS; CDR2 reads FQNEAQ. V was clipped by 5 bases and J by 1 base; unmatched bases: 2. CDR3 size: 13 residues. The CDR3 DNA follows: TGTGCCAGCAGCCCAGGGGGTTCCTACGAGCAGTACTTC. Protein: CASSPGGSYEQYF. Complete variable domain (other parts from reference TRBV7-8 and TRBJ2-7): GAGVSQSPRYKVAKRGQDVALRCDPISGHVSLFWYQQALGQGPEFLTYFQNEAQLDKSGLPSDRFFAERPEGSVSTLKIQRTQQEDSAVYLCASSPGGSYEQYFGPGTRLTVT.